A selection of T cell receptor beta chains follows, all from one sample in a study of blood T cell repertoires in COVID-19. Sequenced by immunoSEQ multiplex PCR; TCRdb stores in-frame clones only, minus some. The sample records roughly 200,000 clones, about nine tenths being singletons. The sequencing input was peripheral blood. The receptors come from a man aged 35 to 55 with acute or convalescent COVID-19. Both conserved end residues are part of each CDR3. The D gene is left open where the match is weak. Part of the rows lack a size; the others show once, few, many or a class for expanded clones.

J	D	V	size	CDR3	DNA
TRBJ1-1	TRBD1	TRBV12-3/TRBV12-4	.	CASRKRQGDEAFF	TGTGCCAGCAGGAAACGGCAGGGGGATGAAGCTTTCTTT
TRBJ2-6	.	TRBV6-2/TRBV6-3	.	CASSYMRPPRSGANVLTF	TGTGCCAGCAGTTACATGAGGCCTCCACGCTCTGGGGCCAACGTCCTGACTTTC
TRBJ2-7	TRBD1	TRBV25-1	.	CASSESGTGLYEQYF	TGTGCCAGCAGTGAGTCCGGGACAGGGCTCTACGAGCAGTACTTC
TRBJ2-7	.	TRBV2	.	CASTDSYEQYF	TGTGCCAGCACTGACAGCTACGAGCAGTACTTC
TRBJ1-1	.	TRBV6-5	.	CASSFRGTEAFF	TGTGCCAGCAGCTTCCGGGGGACTGAAGCTTTCTTT
TRBJ2-1	TRBD2	TRBV18	.	CASSPSRRGEYNEQFF	TGTGCCAGCTCACCATCTCGGCGGGGGGAGTACAATGAGCAGTTCTTC
TRBJ2-6	TRBD1	TRBV5-1	.	CASSLQGANSGANVLTF	TGCGCCAGCAGCTTGCAGGGGGCGAACTCTGGGGCCAACGTCCTGACTTTC
TRBJ1-6	.	TRBV6-2/TRBV6-3	.	CASSYTGSYSPLHF	TGTGCCAGCAGTTACACAGGGTCGTATTCACCCCTCCACTTT
TRBJ1-2	.	TRBV2	.	CASNPRADIGYTF	TGTGCCAGCAATCCCCGGGCGGACATCGGCTACACCTTC
TRBJ2-5	TRBD2	TRBV7-3	.	CASSLIAGPQETQYF	TGTGCCAGCAGCTTAATAGCGGGGCCTCAAGAGACCCAGTACTTC
TRBJ1-2	.	TRBV5-1	.	CASSLAGEDYGYTF	TGCGCCAGCAGCTTGGCCGGAGAAGACTATGGCTACACCTTC
TRBJ1-1	TRBD1	TRBV7-9	once	CASSWGTAEAFF	TGTGCCAGCAGCTGGGGGACAGCTGAAGCTTTCTTT
TRBJ2-3	TRBD1	TRBV5-1	.	CASSLDSGGDTQYF	TGCGCCAGCAGCTTGGATTCAGGGGGAGATACGCAGTATTTT
TRBJ2-7	.	TRBV7-9	few	CASSQAGQIYEQYF	TGTGCCAGCAGTCAGGCGGGACAGATCTACGAGCAGTACTTC
TRBJ2-6	.	TRBV5-1	.	CASSSGDSGANVLTF	TGCGCCAGCAGCTCGGGAGACTCTGGGGCCAACGTCCTGACTTTC
TRBJ2-7	TRBD1	TRBV30	.	CAWSVLLTGAGEQYF	TGTGCCTGGAGTGTACTTTTGACAGGGGCGGGAGAGCAGTACTTC
TRBJ2-1	.	TRBV5-1	.	CASSLTEQTFSYNEQFF	TGCGCCAGCAGCTTGACTGAGCAAACTTTCTCCTACAATGAGCAGTTCTTC
TRBJ2-2	.	TRBV10-2	.	CATTEGGVGGELFF	TGCGCCACCACTGAAGGCGGGGTAGGGGGGGAGCTGTTTTTT
TRBJ1-2	.	TRBV4-1	few	CASSQSEGWSGGYTF	TGCGCCAGCAGCCAATCTGAGGGCTGGAGCGGGGGCTACACCTTC
TRBJ1-2	TRBD1	TRBV13	.	CARDRDAHYGYTF	TGTGCCAGGGACAGGGATGCTCACTATGGCTACACCTTC
TRBJ1-4	TRBD1	TRBV27	.	CASRQGTTNEKLFF	TGTGCCAGCCGACAGGGGACAACTAATGAAAAACTGTTTTTT
TRBJ2-6	.	TRBV4-1	.	CASSQEGVFSGANVLTF	TGCGCCAGCAGCCAAGAAGGGGTGTTTTCCGGGGCCAACGTCCTGACTTTC
TRBJ2-7	.	TRBV2	.	CASSYLYEQYF	TGTGCCAGCAGCTACCTATACGAGCAGTACTTC
TRBJ2-3	TRBD1	TRBV28	.	CASSRDSPTDTQYF	TGTGCCAGCAGCCGGGACAGCCCCACAGATACGCAGTATTTT
TRBJ2-2	.	TRBV4-1	.	CASSQVSGVIGELFF	TGCGCCAGCAGCCAAGTTTCAGGGGTAATCGGGGAGCTGTTTTTT
TRBJ1-5	.	TRBV3-1/TRBV3-2	.	CASSQSQNNQPQHF	TGTGCCAGCAGCCAAAGTCAGAACAATCAGCCCCAGCATTTT
TRBJ1-1	.	TRBV2	few	CASRGDRFRAFF	TGTGCCAGCAGGGGTGACAGGTTTCGCGCTTTCTTT
TRBJ2-3	TRBD2	TRBV5-6	.	CASSLSRRGRGDTQYF	TGTGCCAGCAGCTTGTCCCGCCGCGGGAGGGGAGATACGCAGTATTTT
TRBJ1-3	TRBD1	TRBV2	.	CASSPDPGQVNTIYF	TGTGCCAGCAGCCCAGACCCGGGACAGGTGAACACCATATATTTT
TRBJ1-1	.	TRBV20-1	.	CSAGGRVRAFF	TGCAGTGCTGGGGGCAGGGTGAGGGCTTTCTTT